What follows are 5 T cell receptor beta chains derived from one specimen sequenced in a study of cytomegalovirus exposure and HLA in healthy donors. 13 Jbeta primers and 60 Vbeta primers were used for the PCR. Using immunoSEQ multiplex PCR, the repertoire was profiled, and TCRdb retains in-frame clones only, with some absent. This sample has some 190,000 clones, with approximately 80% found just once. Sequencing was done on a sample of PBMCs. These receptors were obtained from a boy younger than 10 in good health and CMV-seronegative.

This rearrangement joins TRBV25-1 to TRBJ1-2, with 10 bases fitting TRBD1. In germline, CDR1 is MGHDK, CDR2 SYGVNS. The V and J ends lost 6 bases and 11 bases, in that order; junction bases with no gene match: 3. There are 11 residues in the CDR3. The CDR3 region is CASRTGGPYTF. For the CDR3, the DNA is TGTGCCAGCAGGACAGGGGGCCCATACACCTTC.

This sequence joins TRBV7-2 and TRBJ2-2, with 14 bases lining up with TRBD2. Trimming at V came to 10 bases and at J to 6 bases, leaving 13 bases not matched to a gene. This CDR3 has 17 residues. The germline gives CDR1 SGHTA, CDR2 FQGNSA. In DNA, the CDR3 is TGTGCCACTCTCAAAACGGGACTAGCGGGAGTTCCCGGGGAGCTGTTTTTT. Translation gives CATLKTGLAGVPGELFF. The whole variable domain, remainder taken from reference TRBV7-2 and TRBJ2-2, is GAGVSQSPSNKVTEKGKDVELRCDPISGHTALYWYRQSLGQGLEFLIYFQGNSAPDKSGLPSDRFSAERTGGSVSTLTIQRTQQEDSAVYLCATLKTGLAGVPGELFFGEGSRLTVL.

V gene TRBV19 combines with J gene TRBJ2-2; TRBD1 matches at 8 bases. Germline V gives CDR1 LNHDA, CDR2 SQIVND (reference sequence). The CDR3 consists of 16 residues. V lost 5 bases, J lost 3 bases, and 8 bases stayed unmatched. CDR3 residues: CASSPRTGMDTGELFF. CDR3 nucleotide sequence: TGTGCCAGTAGTCCCCGGACAGGGATGGACACCGGGGAGCTGTTTTTT.

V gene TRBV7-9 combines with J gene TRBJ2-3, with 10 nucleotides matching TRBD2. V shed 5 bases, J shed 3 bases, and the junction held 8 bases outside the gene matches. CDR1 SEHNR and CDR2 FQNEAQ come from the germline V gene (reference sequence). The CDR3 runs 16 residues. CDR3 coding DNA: TGTGCCAGCAGCAGAGAAGCGGGGGGGCCGACAGATACGCAGTATTTT. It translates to CASSREAGGPTDTQYF.

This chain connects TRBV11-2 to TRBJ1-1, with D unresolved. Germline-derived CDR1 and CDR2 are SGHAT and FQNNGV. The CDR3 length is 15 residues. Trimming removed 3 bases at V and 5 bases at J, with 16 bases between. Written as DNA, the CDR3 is TGTGCCAGCAGCTTGAGGGTGTTCAGTCGGACTGAAGCTTTCTTT. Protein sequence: CASSLRVFSRTEAFF.